What follows are 29 T cell receptor beta chains derived from one specimen sequenced in a study of T-cell reconstitution after alpha-beta-depleted transplantation in children. As it was prepared, the TCRbeta library received unique molecular identifiers. From the PCR reads, TCRdb called clonotypes with MiXCR, one entry per CDR3 protein. Of around 380,000 distinct CDR3 sequences in the sample, roughly a tenth are singletons; the top ten hold 4.5% to 6.5%. The sample here was PBMCs from the stem cell graft donor, taken from the stem cell graft. Receptor source: a human donor who donated a stem cell graft to a child with acute myeloid leukemia.

There are a few counts of this clonotype. CDR3 in DNA: TGTGCCAGCAGCTCGGCCGGGACTAGCCCCTACGAGCAGTACTTC. Encoded protein: CASSSAGTSPYEQYF. The chain couples TRBV7-9 to TRBJ2-7; 9 nucleotides match TRBD2. The CDR3 covers 15 residues. With V trimmed by 4 bases and J by 2 bases, 6 bases remained unmatched. Germline CDR1 SEHNR, CDR2 FQNEAQ (reference sequence).

This clonotype was counted between two and nine times. The chain employs TRBV20-1 and TRBJ1-2; D may be TRBD1 (6 bases). Trimming shortened V by 7 bases and J by 0 bases, and 18 bases separated the two germline ends. This CDR3 contains 15 residues. Germline CDR1 DFQATT, CDR2 SNEGSKA (reference sequence). The CDR3 reads CSVPTGGVSNYGYTF. CDR3 nucleotide sequence: TGCAGTGTCCCGACAGGAGGGGTATCTAACTATGGCTACACCTTC.

This clonotype has more than one count but fewer than ten. The V and J genes are TRBV4-3 and TRBJ2-5; the D gene is possibly TRBD1 (6 bases). Per germline, CDR1 LGHNA and CDR2 YSLEER. V dropped 1 base and J dropped 2 bases, with 14 bases sitting between them. The CDR3 length is 16 residues. CDR3 sequence: CASSQGTGTTQETQYF. The CDR3 DNA follows: TGCGCCAGCAGCCAAGGGACTGGGACAACACAAGAGACCCAGTACTTC.

This clonotype was found many times. The rearrangement uses TRBV20-1 and TRBJ1-1; D might be TRBD1 (5 bases). Germline-derived CDR1 and CDR2 are DFQATT and SNEGSKA (reference sequence). V was cut by 4 bases and J by 11 bases, with 20 bases left in between. The CDR3 length is 13 residues. The CDR3 nucleotides read TGCAGTGCTAAGTCAAGGGGCCGACTCGCGGCTTTCTTT. It encodes CSAKSRGRLAAFF.

The chain has TRBV10-2 and TRBJ1-3; D remains ambiguous. Germline CDR1 reads WSHSY; CDR2 reads SAAADI. This CDR3 has 16 residues. The ends were cut back, 4 bases at V and 0 bases at J, with 13 bases in the middle. The DNA for the CDR3 is TGCGCCAGCAGTGTTGGCAGACTTCTCTCTGGAAACACCATATATTTT. This gives the protein CASSVGRLLSGNTIYF.

This clonotype was observed many times. The CDR3 spells CSARGSLFFGGYTF. In DNA, the CDR3 is TGCAGTGCTAGGGGCAGTTTATTCTTTGGGGGCTACACCTTC. This chain connects TRBV20-1 to TRBJ1-2; no clear D gene. With 3 bases removed from V and 8 bases from J, the gap between germline ends came to 19 bases. Germline-derived CDR1 and CDR2 are DFQATT and SNEGSKA (reference sequence). This CDR3 has 14 residues.

In its sample, this clonotype was seen many times. This chain links TRBV27 with TRBJ1-4; unclear D gene. V gave up 6 bases and J gave up 1 base, with 15 bases separating them. The CDR3 runs 16 residues. The germline gives CDR1 MNHEY, CDR2 SMNVEV (reference sequence). The CDR3: CASREVGEGTNEKLFF. CDR3 sequence (DNA): TGTGCCAGCAGGGAGGTTGGGGAAGGAACTAATGAAAAACTGTTTTTT.

In this sample, this clonotype turned up a few times. This rearrangement joins TRBV29-1 to TRBJ2-1; a possible D gene is TRBD1 (5 bases). The CDR3 extends over 15 amino acids. V was trimmed by 3 bases and J by 1 base, leaving 13 bases between them. Germline assignment: CDR1 SQVTM and CDR2 ANQGSEA. The CDR3 loop is CSVERRGASYNEQFF. The CDR3, as DNA: TGCAGCGTTGAGCGTCGTGGGGCGTCCTACAATGAGCAGTTCTTC.

The table lists this clonotype with many counts. The rearrangement uses TRBV29-1 and TRBJ1-1, with 7 bases matching TRBD1. The germline V gene encodes CDR1 SQVTM and CDR2 ANQGSEA. The CDR3 covers 12 residues. The ends lost 5 bases at V and 1 base at J; junction bases unmatched: 1. CDR3 protein: CSVHRGNTEAFF. CDR3 sequence (DNA): TGCAGCGTTCACAGGGGGAACACTGAAGCTTTCTTT.

A remark on this clonotype: This could be a read error, since a much larger clone is one nucleotide away. V is TRBV20-1 and J is TRBJ2-2, with D perhaps given as TRBD1 or TRBD2 (5 bases each). The V end lost 6 bases, the J end lost 6 bases, and 17 bases lay between the germline ends. Germline V gene lookup returns CDR1 DFQATT and CDR2 SNEGSKA (reference sequence). This CDR3 has 14 amino acids. The CDR3 region has the DNA TGCAGTGCCATTTCCAGGGCGGGTGCCGGGGAGCTGTTTTTT. This translates into CSAISRAGAGELFF.

This clonotype was counted many times. This chain connects TRBV10-3 to TRBJ2-5; 11 bases align to TRBD2. This CDR3 comprises 15 residues. Germline V gives CDR1 ENHRY, CDR2 SYGVKD. V trimming: 0 bases; J trimming: 7 bases; junction bases outside the gene matches: 4. CDR3 in amino acids: CAISESTSGSGTQYF. The CDR3 DNA reads as TGTGCCATCAGTGAGTCAACTAGCGGGAGTGGGACCCAGTACTTC.

This chain uses TRBV18 with TRBJ2-3; no clear D. Germline V gene sequence: CDR1 KGHSH, CDR2 LQKENI. There are 12 residues in the CDR3. V was cut by 3 bases and J by 7 bases, with 8 bases left in between. Here the CDR3 reads CASSPEQNTQYF. CDR3 bases: TGTGCCAGCTCACCCGAACAGAATACGCAGTATTTT.

The sample holds many counts of this clonotype. The chain uses TRBV27 and TRBJ1-5, with TRBD1 as a possible D gene (6 bases). Germline-derived CDR1 and CDR2 are MNHEY and SMNVEV (reference sequence). This CDR3 has 19 residues. The germline V and J ends were trimmed by 5 bases and 3 bases, with 26 bases remaining between them. The CDR3 sequence is CASSPGTHRDVSHNQPQHF. The CDR3 nucleotides read TGTGCCAGCAGTCCCGGGACGCACAGGGATGTGTCTCACAATCAGCCCCAGCATTTT.

This clonotype is labeled medium-sized. This rearrangement joins TRBV7-9 to TRBJ2-3, with 8 bases fitting TRBD1. V was clipped by 5 bases and J by 0 bases; unmatched bases: 4. The germline gives CDR1 SEHNR, CDR2 FQNEAQ (reference sequence). There are 15 residues in the CDR3. The CDR3 nucleotides read TGTGCCAGCAGCCCGACAGGGGTTAGCACAGATACGCAGTATTTT. Amino acids: CASSPTGVSTDTQYF.

This clonotype was detected a few times. The J gene is TRBJ2-7, the V gene TRBV11-1; 11 bases align to TRBD1. CDR3 length equals 18 residues. The trim removed 1 base at V and 0 bases at J, leaving 8 bases unmatched. Per the germline V gene, CDR1 is SGHAT and CDR2 is FQDESV (reference sequence). The CDR3 sequence: CASSLGTGGTIRSYEQYV. In nucleotides, the CDR3 is TGTGCCAGCAGCTTAGGGACAGGGGGCACGATCCGCTCCTACGAGCAGTACGTC.

Only a few counts were recorded for this clonotype. The chain carries TRBV4-3 and TRBJ2-7, with a weak D call TRBD1 (6 bases). Germline loops: CDR1 LGHNA, CDR2 YSLEER. V shed 1 base and J shed 3 bases, with 13 bases lying between them. This CDR3 spans 15 amino acids. Here the CDR3 reads CASSQVDTGIYEQYF. The CDR3 DNA reads TGCGCCAGCAGCCAAGTTGATACAGGGATCTACGAGCAGTACTTC.

The chain carries TRBV12-3 or TRBV12-4 and TRBJ2-3, with D uncertain. V was shortened by 3 bases and J by 0 bases, with 7 bases between the two germline ends. The CDR3 totals 14 residues. The DNA for the CDR3 is TGTGCCAGCAGTTTGTTGGGGAGCACAGATACGCAGTATTTT. The encoded protein is CASSLLGSTDTQYF.

The chain carries TRBV20-1 and TRBJ2-2; TRBD2 is a possible D gene (6 bases). The CDR3 contains 16 residues. Germline values: CDR1 DFQATT, CDR2 SNEGSKA (reference sequence). V shed 3 bases and J shed 10 bases, with 24 bases lying between them. CDR3 loop: CSARQPGGTHYEELFF. The CDR3 bases are TGCAGTGCTAGGCAACCGGGCGGGACTCACTACGAGGAGCTGTTTTTT.

V gene TRBV5-8 combines with J gene TRBJ1-1; weak D call: TRBD1 (6 bases). The CDR3 consists of 12 residues. CDR1 and CDR2 (germline): SGHTS, YDEGEE. V was shortened by 4 bases and J by 4 bases, with 8 bases between the two germline ends. The CDR3 DNA reads as TGTGCCAGCAGCCCGACAGGCACTGAAGCTTTCTTT. It translates to CASSPTGTEAFF. The whole variable domain, filled in from reference TRBV5-8 and TRBJ1-1, reads EAGVTQSPTHLIKTRGQQATLRCSPISGHTSVYWYQQALGLGLQFLLWYDEGEERNRGNFPPRFSGRQFPNYSSELNVNALELEDSALYLCASSPTGTEAFFGQGTRLTVV.

In this sample, this clonotype turned up many times. The V gene is TRBV7-2, the J gene TRBJ2-5; no reliable D call. The V end was cut by 4 bases, the J end by 2 bases, with 11 bases between. The CDR3 has 14 amino acids. Looked up from germline, CDR1 is SGHTA and CDR2 is FQGNSA. In DNA form, the CDR3 reads TGTGCCAGCAGCTCAGGATCTTGGCAAGAGACCCAGTACTTC. Translation: CASSSGSWQETQYF.

The chain couples TRBV2 to TRBJ1-1; 7 nucleotides line up with TRBD1. J lost 6 bases, V lost 8 bases, and 9 bases had no gene match. In germline, CDR1 is SNHLY, CDR2 FYNNEI. The CDR3 loop spans 13 amino acids. CDR3 nucleotide sequence: TGTGCCAGCCGGGGTGAGGGGGCTTCTGAAGCTTTCTTT. Protein product: CASRGEGASEAFF.

The rearrangement joins TRBV28 to TRBJ2-5; TRBD1 or TRBD2 may be the D gene (6 bases each). This CDR3 is built from 15 residues. Trimming stripped 2 bases from V and 4 bases from J, with 14 bases between. Germline V gene sequence: CDR1 MDHEN, CDR2 SYDVKM. The CDR3 region has the DNA TGTGCCAGCAGTTTACCGGGTCCGGGGGCAGAGACCCAGTACTTC. Its protein product is CASSLPGPGAETQYF.

V usage is TRBV7-2 and J usage is TRBJ2-3; D tentatively reads TRBD1 or TRBD2 (6 bases each). With 6 bases removed from V and 2 bases from J, the gap between germline ends came to 12 bases. Germline V CDR1 and CDR2: SGHTA, FQGNSA. This CDR3 comprises 14 residues. CDR3: CASRRGVVTDTQYF. The DNA of the CDR3 is TGTGCCAGCAGGAGGGGGGTTGTCACAGATACGCAGTATTTT.

The chain employs TRBV5-4 and TRBJ2-5; 8 nucleotides agree with TRBD1. This CDR3 comprises 14 residues. V shed 1 base and J 5 bases; nucleotides not matched to a gene: 4. Germline-derived CDR1 and CDR2 are SGHNT and YYREEE (reference sequence). The CDR3 nucleotides are TGTGCCAGCAGCTTGCCTCAGGGGGCGGAGACCCAGTACTTC. Its protein is CASSLPQGAETQYF.

This clonotype was seen more than once but under ten times. This chain connects TRBV6-2 or TRBV6-3 to TRBJ1-1; tentatively, D is TRBD1 (5 bases). The CDR3 totals 18 residues. The V gene's germline CDR1 is MNHEY and CDR2 SVGEGT. The germline V and J ends were trimmed by 1 base and 0 bases, with 18 bases remaining between them. CDR3 bases: TGTGCCAGCAGTTACTTAAACCGGGACCTGCCAGTGAACACTGAAGCTTTCTTT. Translation gives CASSYLNRDLPVNTEAFF.

This clonotype was detected only a few times. In nucleotides, the CDR3 is TGTGCCAGCAGCTTAGATCAGGGAGGATATGGCTACACCTTC. It specifies CASSLDQGGYGYTF. This sequence joins TRBV11-2 and TRBJ1-2; D may be TRBD1 (5 bases). This CDR3 spans 14 amino acids. Germline assignment: CDR1 SGHAT and CDR2 FQNNGV. The V end lost 0 bases, the J end lost 5 bases, and 10 bases lay between the germline ends.

The table lists this clonotype with many counts. The chain uses TRBV5-1 and TRBJ2-1, with D unclear. V lost 0 bases and J lost 0, with 4 bases in between. CDR1 and CDR2 from the germline V gene are SGHRS and YFSETQ. The CDR3 loop spans 14 amino acids. CDR3 in DNA: TGCGCCAGCAGCTTGGAAGTCTCCTACAATGAGCAGTTCTTC. Protein product: CASSLEVSYNEQFF.

The chain uses TRBV27 and TRBJ2-3, with 7 bases that match TRBD2. There are 17 residues in the CDR3. After removal of 5 bases from V and 4 bases from J, the junction contained 15 bases not matched to a gene. Germline lookup yields CDR1 MNHEY and CDR2 SMNVEV (reference sequence). CDR3 DNA sequence: TGTGCCAGCAGTCAACAGGAAGCGGGATGGGTCCCAGATACGCAGTATTTT. It translates to CASSQQEAGWVPDTQYF.

In its sample, this clonotype was seen many times. This chain links TRBV10-3 with TRBJ2-7; D gene uncertain. Looked up from germline, CDR1 is ENHRY and CDR2 is SYGVKD. Trimming took 10 bases from V and 4 from J, leaving 20 bases between them. This CDR3 comprises 14 residues. CDR3 nucleotide sequence: TGTGCCAGTAACACCGCCGCGGACGCTTACGAGCAGTACTTC. This gives the protein CASNTAADAYEQYF.